The rows below give T cell receptor beta chains drawn from one sample of a study of Graves' ophthalmopathy and Graves' hyperthyroidism. One entry per CDR3 protein results from TCRdb running MiXCR on the multiplex PCR reads. The sample yields about 700,000 distinct CDR3 sequences, under 50% seen once. The sequenced material came from peripheral blood. These receptors originate from an adult man with Graves' ophthalmopathy. Each CDR3 is given with its conserved first and last residue. The order of the fields is clone size, V gene, J gene, D gene, CDR3 protein, CDR3 DNA. The D gene is left open where the match is weak. Size is omitted from some rows. Given values are once, few, many or a class for expanded clones.

clone size: NA; V gene: TRBV5-1; J gene: TRBJ1-6; D gene: NA; CDR3 protein: CASRESGTYNSPLHF; CDR3 DNA: TGCGCCAGCAGGGAATCCGGGACCTATAATTCACCCCTCCACTTT
clone size: many; V gene: TRBV2; J gene: TRBJ2-7; D gene: TRBD1; CDR3 protein: CASIGTGGVGSYEQYF; CDR3 DNA: TGTGCCAGCATTGGGACAGGGGGTGTGGGCTCCTACGAGCAGTACTTC
clone size: few; V gene: TRBV20-1; J gene: TRBJ1-2; D gene: NA; CDR3 protein: CSARDPDVSRGLPYGYTF; CDR3 DNA: TGCAGTGCTAGAGATCCCGATGTGAGCAGGGGATTGCCTTATGGCTACACCTTC
clone size: few; V gene: TRBV12-5; J gene: TRBJ2-6; D gene: NA; CDR3 protein: CASGLVLGPGANVLTF; CDR3 DNA: TGTGCTAGTGGTTTGGTGCTGGGGCCTGGGGCCAACGTCCTGACTTTC
clone size: many; V gene: TRBV11-2; J gene: TRBJ2-6; D gene: TRBD2; CDR3 protein: CASSFVPGLVAGANVLTF; CDR3 DNA: TGTGCCAGCAGCTTTGTCCCGGGACTAGTTGCTGGGGCCAACGTCCTGACTTTC
clone size: NA; V gene: TRBV12-3/TRBV12-4; J gene: TRBJ1-5; D gene: NA; CDR3 protein: CASSLSGRGYQPQHF; CDR3 DNA: TGTGCCAGCAGTTTATCCGGGAGGGGTTACCAGCCCCAGCATTTT
clone size: NA; V gene: TRBV6-1; J gene: TRBJ1-4; D gene: TRBD1; CDR3 protein: CASSSTQGGPNEKLFF; CDR3 DNA: TGTGCCAGCAGTTCTACACAGGGGGGGCCTAATGAAAAACTGTTTTTT
clone size: NA; V gene: TRBV7-3; J gene: TRBJ1-5; D gene: TRBD1; CDR3 protein: CASSYSKQGSVTQHF; CDR3 DNA: TGTGCCAGCAGTTACTCGAAACAGGGGTCGGTGACCCAGCATTTT
clone size: NA; V gene: TRBV10-1; J gene: TRBJ1-6; D gene: NA; CDR3 protein: CASSSSGLNSPLHF; CDR3 DNA: TGCGCCAGCAGTTCATCAGGGTTGAATTCACCCCTCCACTTT
clone size: many; V gene: TRBV12-3/TRBV12-4; J gene: TRBJ1-2; D gene: NA; CDR3 protein: CASSLLSWDGYTF; CDR3 DNA: TGTGCCAGCAGCTTACTTAGTTGGGATGGCTACACCTTC
clone size: many; V gene: TRBV10-2; J gene: TRBJ2-7; D gene: NA; CDR3 protein: CASSEPPGDNSYEQYF; CDR3 DNA: TGCGCCAGCAGTGAGCCCCCCGGGGATAACTCCTACGAGCAGTACTTC